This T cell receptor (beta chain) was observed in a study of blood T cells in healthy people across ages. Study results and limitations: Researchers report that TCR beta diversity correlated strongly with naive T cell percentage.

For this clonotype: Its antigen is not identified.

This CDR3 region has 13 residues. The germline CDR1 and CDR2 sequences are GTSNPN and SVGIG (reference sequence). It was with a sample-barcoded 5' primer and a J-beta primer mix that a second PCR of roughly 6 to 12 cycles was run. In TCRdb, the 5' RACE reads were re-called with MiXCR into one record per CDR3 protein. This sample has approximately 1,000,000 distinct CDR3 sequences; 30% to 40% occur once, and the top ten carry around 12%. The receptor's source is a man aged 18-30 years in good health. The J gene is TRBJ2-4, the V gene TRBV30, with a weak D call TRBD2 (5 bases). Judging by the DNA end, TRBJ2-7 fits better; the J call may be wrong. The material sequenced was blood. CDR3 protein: CAWSDPGNYEQYF. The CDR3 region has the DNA TGTGCCTGGAGTGATCCGGGGAACTACGAGCAGTACTTC.